Detailed here is one T cell receptor beta chain. Data came from immunoSEQ multiplex PCR; TCRdb stores just in-frame clones and leaves some out. This sample has about 320,000 clones, with approximately 80% found just once. The data originate from a study of Ad26.COV2.S vaccination and SARS-CoV-2 variants. Treatment specified: about 20 received Ad26.COV2.S at low or high dose, single or two shots; five or six received placebo; per-sample allocation not given. Sampling took place 63 days after the first vaccine or placebo injection. With 4 bases clipped from V and 11 bases from J, the junction kept 10 bases outside the gene matches. The CDR3 has 15 amino acids. Germline V gives CDR1 SGHAT, CDR2 FQNNGV.

The sample here was peripheral blood, taken in a trial of Ad26.COV2.S vaccine versus placebo. This chain joins TRBV11-2 and TRBJ1-4, with TRBD1 matching 10 bases. This TCR came from a person between 18 and 60 years old who received the Ad26.COV2.S COVID-19 vaccine or a placebo. The CDR3: CASSSPGTGVNKLFF. The DNA of the CDR3 is TGTGCCAGCAGCTCCCCGGGGACAGGGGTGAACAAACTGTTTTTT.